This paragraph covers one T cell receptor (beta chain) sequence. Germline CDR1 and CDR2: DFQATT and SNEGSKA (reference sequence). CDR3 length: 15 residues. The J segment lost 5 bases and the V segment lost 2 bases, leaving 10 bases of the junction unmatched. The sample originates from a study of T cells in Graves' hyperthyroidism and ophthalmopathy. Diagnostic assessment was based on clinical symptoms, serum thyroxine and TRAb, thyroid ultrasound and orbital computed tomography. RNA transcripts yielded amplified TCR beta CDR3 regions. The TCR CDR3 was amplified in a first-round RT-PCR using the HTBI primer set. From the multiplex PCR reads, TCRdb called clonotypes with MiXCR, one entry per CDR3 protein. The sample lists about 350,000 distinct CDR3 sequences; roughly 13% were seen once.

V and J are TRBV20-1 and TRBJ2-3, with 7 bases lining up with TRBD2. The TCR comes from a woman aged 40 to 55 with Graves' ophthalmopathy. The sequenced sample consisted of blood. CDR3 loop: CSARPYYLAGDTQYF. The DNA of the CDR3 is TGCAGTGCTAGACCATACTACTTAGCGGGAGATACGCAGTATTTT.